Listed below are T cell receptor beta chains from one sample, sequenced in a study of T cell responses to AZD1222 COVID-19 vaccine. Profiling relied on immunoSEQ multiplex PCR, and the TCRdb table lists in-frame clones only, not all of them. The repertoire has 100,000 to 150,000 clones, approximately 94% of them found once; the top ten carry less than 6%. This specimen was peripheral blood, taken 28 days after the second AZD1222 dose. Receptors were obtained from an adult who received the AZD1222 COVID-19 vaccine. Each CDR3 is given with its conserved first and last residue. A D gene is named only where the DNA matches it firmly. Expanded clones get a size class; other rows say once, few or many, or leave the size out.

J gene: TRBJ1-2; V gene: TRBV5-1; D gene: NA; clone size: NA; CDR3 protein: CASSFDVALSGYTF; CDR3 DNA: TGCGCCAGCAGCTTTGATGTAGCACTAAGTGGCTACACCTTC
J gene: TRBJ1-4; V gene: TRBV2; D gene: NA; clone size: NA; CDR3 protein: CASSEDRVFKKLFF; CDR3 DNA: TGTGCCAGCAGTGAAGACAGGGTATTCAAAAAACTGTTTTTT
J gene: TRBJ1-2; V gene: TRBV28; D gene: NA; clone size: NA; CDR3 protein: CASSPGKGGLYTF; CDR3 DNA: TGTGCCAGCAGTCCTGGAAAGGGAGGGCTCTACACCTTC
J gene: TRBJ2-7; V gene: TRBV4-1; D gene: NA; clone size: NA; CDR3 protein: CASSQEPVRPYEQYF; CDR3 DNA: TGCGCCAGCAGCCAAGAACCCGTTCGCCCCTACGAGCAGTACTTC
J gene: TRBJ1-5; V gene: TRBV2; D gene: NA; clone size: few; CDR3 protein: CASSGAGQPQHF; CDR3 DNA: TGTGCCAGCAGTGGGGCAGGGCAACCCCAGCATTTT
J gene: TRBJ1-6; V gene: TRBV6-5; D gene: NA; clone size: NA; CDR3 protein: CASSYYTKNSPLHF; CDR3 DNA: TGTGCCAGCAGTTACTACACGAAGAATTCACCCCTCCACTTT
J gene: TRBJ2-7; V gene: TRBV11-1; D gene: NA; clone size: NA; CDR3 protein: CASSHDSYEQYF; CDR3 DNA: TGTGCCAGCAGCCACGACTCCTACGAGCAGTACTTC
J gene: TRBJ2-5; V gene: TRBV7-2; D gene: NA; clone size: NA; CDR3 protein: CASSLLQETQYF; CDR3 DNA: TGTGCCAGCTCCCTGCTCCAAGAGACCCAGTACTTC
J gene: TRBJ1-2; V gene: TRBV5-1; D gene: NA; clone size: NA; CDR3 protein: CASSPFGGNYGYTF; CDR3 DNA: TGCGCCAGCAGCCCATTCGGAGGGAACTATGGCTACACCTTC
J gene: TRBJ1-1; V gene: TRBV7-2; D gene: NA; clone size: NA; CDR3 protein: CASTSEMWTEAFF; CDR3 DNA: TGTGCCAGCACCTCGGAAATGTGGACTGAAGCTTTCTTT
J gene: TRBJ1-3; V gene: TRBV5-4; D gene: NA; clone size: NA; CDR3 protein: CASSLGPVGNTIYF; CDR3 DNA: TGTGCCAGCAGCTTGGGGCCCGTCGGAAACACCATATATTTT
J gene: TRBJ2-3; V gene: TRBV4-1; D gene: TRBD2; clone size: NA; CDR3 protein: CASSQVKLSGGGDTQYF; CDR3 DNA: TGCGCCAGCAGCCAAGTAAAGTTAAGCGGGGGGGGAGATACGCAGTATTTT
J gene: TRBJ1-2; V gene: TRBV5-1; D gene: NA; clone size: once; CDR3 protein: CASSDPRQAVYGYTF; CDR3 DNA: TGCGCCAGCAGCGACCCACGACAGGCAGTTTATGGCTACACCTTC
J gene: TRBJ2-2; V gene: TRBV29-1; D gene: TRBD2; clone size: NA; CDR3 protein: CSAALAGGFSGELFF; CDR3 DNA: TGCAGCGCCGCCCTAGCGGGAGGGTTTTCCGGGGAGCTGTTTTTT
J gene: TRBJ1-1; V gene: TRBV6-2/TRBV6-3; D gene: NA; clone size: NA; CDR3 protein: CASSYWLNTEAFF; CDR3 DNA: TGTGCCAGCAGTTATTGGCTGAACACTGAAGCTTTCTTT
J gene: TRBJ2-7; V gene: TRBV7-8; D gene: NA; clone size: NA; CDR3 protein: CASTPNVREPYEQYF; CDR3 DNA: TGTGCCAGCACCCCTAATGTGCGGGAACCCTACGAGCAGTACTTC
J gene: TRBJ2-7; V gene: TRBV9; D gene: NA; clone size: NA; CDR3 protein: CASSVGRGEGYEQYF; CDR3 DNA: TGTGCCAGCAGCGTGGGGCGGGGTGAAGGGTACGAGCAGTACTTC
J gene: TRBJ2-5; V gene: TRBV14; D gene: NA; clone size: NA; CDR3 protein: CASSQDLNDLETQYF; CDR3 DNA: TGTGCCAGCAGCCAAGATCTGAACGATCTCGAGACCCAGTACTTC
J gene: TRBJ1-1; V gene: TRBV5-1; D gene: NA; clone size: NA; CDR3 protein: CASSALGGTANTEAFF; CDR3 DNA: TGCGCCAGCAGCGCACTTGGAGGGACGGCGAACACTGAAGCTTTCTTT
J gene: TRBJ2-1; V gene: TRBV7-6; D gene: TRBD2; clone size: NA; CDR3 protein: CASSLGLAGAPNNEQFF; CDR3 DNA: TGTGCCAGCAGCCTCGGACTAGCGGGAGCCCCTAACAATGAGCAGTTCTTC
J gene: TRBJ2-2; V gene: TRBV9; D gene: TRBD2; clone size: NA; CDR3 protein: CASSVSLAGGPGELFF; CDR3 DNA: TGTGCCAGCAGCGTGAGTCTAGCGGGAGGACCTGGGGAGCTGTTTTTT
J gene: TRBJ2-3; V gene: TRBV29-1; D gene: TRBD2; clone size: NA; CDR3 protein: CSVDESAGGTDTQYF; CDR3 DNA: TGCAGCGTTGATGAAAGCGCGGGGGGCACAGATACGCAGTATTTT
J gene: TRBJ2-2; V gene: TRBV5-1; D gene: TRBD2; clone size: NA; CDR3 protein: CASISGGNTGELFF; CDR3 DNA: TGCGCCAGCATTAGCGGGGGTAACACCGGGGAGCTGTTTTTT
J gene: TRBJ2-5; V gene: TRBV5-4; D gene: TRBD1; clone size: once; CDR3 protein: CASSPDRVETQYF; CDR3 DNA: TGTGCCAGCAGCCCGGACAGGGTAGAGACCCAGTACTTC
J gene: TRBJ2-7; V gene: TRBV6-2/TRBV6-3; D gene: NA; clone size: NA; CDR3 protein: CASSQTGTVSYEQYF; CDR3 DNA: TGTGCCAGCAGTCAAACCGGGACTGTATCCTACGAGCAGTACTTC
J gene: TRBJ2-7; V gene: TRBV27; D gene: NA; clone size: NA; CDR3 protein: CASSSFRVSIYEQYF; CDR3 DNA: TGTGCCAGCAGTTCGTTCAGGGTATCCATATACGAGCAGTACTTC
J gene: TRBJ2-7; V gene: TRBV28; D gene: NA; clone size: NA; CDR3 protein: CASTLGGGGLWEQYF; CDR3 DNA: TGTGCCAGCACCCTGGGGGGCGGGGGACTCTGGGAGCAGTACTTC
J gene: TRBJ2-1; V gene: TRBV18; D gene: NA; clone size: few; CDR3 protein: CASSPAGSNNEQFF; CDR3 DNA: TGTGCCAGCTCACCGGCCGGGAGTAACAATGAGCAGTTCTTC
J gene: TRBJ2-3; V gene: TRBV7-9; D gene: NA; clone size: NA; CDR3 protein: CASRPTTTDTQYF; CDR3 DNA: TGTGCCAGCAGACCTACGACCACAGATACGCAGTATTTT
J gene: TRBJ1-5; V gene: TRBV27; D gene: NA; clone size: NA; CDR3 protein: CASSGTGGNQPQHF; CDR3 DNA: TGTGCCAGCAGTGGAACAGGTGGCAATCAGCCCCAGCATTTT
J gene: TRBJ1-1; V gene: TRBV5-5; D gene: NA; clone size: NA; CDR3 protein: CASSLAVGAATEAFF; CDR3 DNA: TGTGCCAGCAGCTTAGCCGTAGGGGCCGCCACTGAAGCTTTCTTT
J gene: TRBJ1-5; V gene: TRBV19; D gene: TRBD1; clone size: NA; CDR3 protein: CASSITGANQPQHF; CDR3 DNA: TGTGCCAGTAGTATCACAGGGGCCAATCAGCCCCAGCATTTT
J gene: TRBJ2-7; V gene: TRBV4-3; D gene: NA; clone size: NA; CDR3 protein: CASSPQIRATGGLYEQYF; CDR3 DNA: TGCGCCAGCAGCCCCCAAATAAGGGCTACCGGGGGACTCTACGAGCAGTACTTC
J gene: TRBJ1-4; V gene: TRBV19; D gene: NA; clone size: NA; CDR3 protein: CASSIASGREKLFF; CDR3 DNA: TGTGCCAGTAGTATAGCGTCAGGACGGGAAAAACTGTTTTTT
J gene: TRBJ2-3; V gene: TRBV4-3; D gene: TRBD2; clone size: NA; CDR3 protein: CASSQDPAAGNPDTQYF; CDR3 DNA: TGCGCCAGCAGCCAAGATCCTGCAGCGGGGAATCCAGATACGCAGTATTTT
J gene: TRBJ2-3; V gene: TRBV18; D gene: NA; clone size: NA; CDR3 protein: CASSPYPARTSDTQYF; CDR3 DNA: TGTGCCAGCTCACCATATCCGGCCCGGACGTCAGATACGCAGTATTTT
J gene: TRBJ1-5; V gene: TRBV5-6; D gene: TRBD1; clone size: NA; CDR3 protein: CASSSTGKVNQPQHF; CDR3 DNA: TGTGCCAGCAGCTCGACAGGGAAGGTCAATCAGCCCCAGCATTTT
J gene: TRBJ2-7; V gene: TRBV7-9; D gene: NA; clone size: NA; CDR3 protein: CASSFQGYEQYF; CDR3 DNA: TGTGCCAGCAGCTTTCAGGGCTACGAGCAGTACTTC
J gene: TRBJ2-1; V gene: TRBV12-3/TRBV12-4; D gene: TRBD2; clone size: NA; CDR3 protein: CASSSGTSREQFF; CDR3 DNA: TGTGCCAGCAGTTCCGGGACTAGCCGTGAGCAGTTCTTC
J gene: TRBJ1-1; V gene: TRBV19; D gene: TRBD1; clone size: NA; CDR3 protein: CASSIADRGGTEAFF; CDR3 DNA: TGTGCCAGTAGTATAGCCGACAGGGGAGGGACTGAAGCTTTCTTT
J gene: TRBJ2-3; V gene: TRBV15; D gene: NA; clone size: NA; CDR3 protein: CATLNFGLESTDTQYF; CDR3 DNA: TGTGCCACCCTAAATTTTGGACTGGAAAGCACAGATACGCAGTATTTT
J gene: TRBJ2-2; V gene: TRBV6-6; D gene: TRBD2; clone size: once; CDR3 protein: CASSRPASGSRGGTGELFF; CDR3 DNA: TGTGCCAGCAGTCGCCCGGCTAGCGGGAGCCGGGGGGGCACCGGGGAGCTGTTTTTT
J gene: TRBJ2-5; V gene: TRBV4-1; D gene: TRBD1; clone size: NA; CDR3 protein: CASSQPGQSRLTQYF; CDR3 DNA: TGCGCCAGCAGCCAACCGGGACAGTCCCGCTTGACCCAGTACTTC
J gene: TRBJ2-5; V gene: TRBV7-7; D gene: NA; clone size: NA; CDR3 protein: CASSPGNQETQYF; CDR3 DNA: TGTGCTAGCAGCCCAGGAAACCAAGAGACCCAGTACTTC
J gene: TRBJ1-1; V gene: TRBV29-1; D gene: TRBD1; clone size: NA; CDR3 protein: CSVDRGQVNIEAFF; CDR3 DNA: TGCAGCGTTGACAGAGGACAGGTAAACATTGAAGCTTTCTTT
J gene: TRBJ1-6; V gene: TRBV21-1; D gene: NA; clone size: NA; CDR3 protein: CASNDLGVLQDTESPLHF; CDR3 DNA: TGTGCCAGCAATGACCTGGGCGTATTACAGGACACGGAGTCACCCCTCCACTTT
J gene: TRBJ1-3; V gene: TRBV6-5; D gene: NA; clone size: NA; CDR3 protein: CASTLGPGDGNTIYF; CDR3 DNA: TGTGCCAGCACCCTAGGCCCGGGGGACGGAAACACCATATATTTT